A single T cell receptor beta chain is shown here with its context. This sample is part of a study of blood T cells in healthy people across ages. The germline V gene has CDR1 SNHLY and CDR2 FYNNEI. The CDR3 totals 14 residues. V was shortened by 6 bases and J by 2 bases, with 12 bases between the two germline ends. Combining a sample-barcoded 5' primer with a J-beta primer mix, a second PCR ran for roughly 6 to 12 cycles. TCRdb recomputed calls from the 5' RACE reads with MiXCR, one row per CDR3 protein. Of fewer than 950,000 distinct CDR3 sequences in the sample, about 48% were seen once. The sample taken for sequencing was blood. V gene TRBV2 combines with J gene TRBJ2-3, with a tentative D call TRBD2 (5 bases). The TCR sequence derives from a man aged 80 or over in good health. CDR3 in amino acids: CASSRTFLTDTQYF. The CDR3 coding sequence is TGTGCCAGCAGCCGGACTTTCCTCACAGATACGCAGTATTTT.